Listed below are T cell receptor beta chains from one sample, sequenced in a study of technical replicates of blood from a few donors. Sequencing was performed with immunoSEQ multiplex PCR; in TCRdb, only in-frame clones are kept and a portion is missing. The sample yields more than 65,000 clones, 75% to 95% seen once. The sequenced sample consisted of T cells isolated from PBMCs. The receptors derive from a human donor in good health. CDR3s include the opening cysteine and the closing phenylalanine or tryptophan. The D gene is left open where the match is weak. Size values are once, few and many counts, or a class for expanded clones, and some rows have none.

j_call	d_call	v_call	clone_size	cdr3_length	cdr3_aa	cdr3_nt
TRBJ1-1	-	TRBV5-1	-	15	CASSVNTGQNTEAFF	TGCGCCAGCAGCGTGAACACGGGACAGAACACTGAAGCTTTCTTT
TRBJ2-5	-	TRBV28	-	14	CASSFLVAQETQYF	TGTGCCAGCAGTTTCCTGGTAGCCCAAGAGACCCAGTACTTC
TRBJ2-7	-	TRBV11-2	-	14	CASSLVVGAYEQYF	TGTGCCAGCAGCTTAGTAGTCGGGGCCTACGAGCAGTACTTC
TRBJ2-7	TRBD1	TRBV28	-	13	CASSGDSYYEQYF	TGTGCCAGCAGTGGGGACAGCTACTACGAGCAGTACTTC
TRBJ2-1	TRBD1	TRBV5-1	-	13	CASSLTGGNEQFF	TGCGCCAGCAGCTTGACAGGGGGCAATGAGCAGTTCTTC
TRBJ2-1	TRBD2	TRBV12-5	-	12	CSGASGHNEQFF	TGTTCCGGGGCTAGCGGACACAATGAGCAGTTCTTC
TRBJ2-5	-	TRBV6-1	once	14	CASSEGRDQETQYF	TGTGCCAGCAGTGAAGGACGGGACCAAGAGACCCAGTACTTC
TRBJ1-4	-	TRBV28	-	15	CASSLYPRGQEKLFF	TGTGCCAGCAGTTTATACCCAAGGGGACAAGAAAAACTGTTTTTT
TRBJ1-2	TRBD1	TRBV10-3	-	15	CAISESYRGNYGYTF	TGTGCCATCAGTGAGTCCTACAGGGGAAACTATGGCTACACCTTC
TRBJ2-7	TRBD1	TRBV28	-	14	CASSFRDRDYEQYF	TGTGCCAGCAGTTTCCGGGACAGAGACTACGAGCAGTACTTC
TRBJ1-3	-	TRBV5-1	-	14	CASSSDISGNTIYF	TGCGCCAGCAGCTCCGACATCTCTGGAAACACCATATATTTT
TRBJ2-3	TRBD2	TRBV6-1	-	14	CASSEFDRGSTQYF	TGTGCCAGCAGTGAATTCGATCGCGGGAGTACGCAGTATTTT
TRBJ2-5	TRBD2	TRBV7-8	-	18	CASSPYLAGGLWGETQYF	TGTGCCAGCAGCCCCTACCTAGCGGGAGGGCTGTGGGGAGAGACCCAGTACTTC
TRBJ1-2	TRBD1	TRBV14	-	13	CASRQQGGNGYTF	TGTGCCAGCAGACAACAGGGGGGCAATGGCTACACCTTC
TRBJ2-7	-	TRBV5-4	-	15	CASSLALGGGHEQYF	TGTGCCAGCAGCTTGGCCTTAGGAGGGGGCCACGAGCAGTACTTC
TRBJ1-1	TRBD1	TRBV11-2	-	14	CASSPQGANTEAFF	TGTGCCAGCAGCCCACAGGGGGCGAACACTGAAGCTTTCTTT
TRBJ1-2	TRBD1	TRBV6-4	-	13	CASSETGTRGYTF	TGTGCCAGCAGTGAGACAGGGACGAGGGGCTACACCTTC
TRBJ2-5	-	TRBV9	-	15	CASSPSGTPNRAQYF	TGTGCCAGCAGCCCCTCCGGGACTCCTAACCGGGCCCAGTACTTC
TRBJ2-7	TRBD2	TRBV11-2	once	14	CASSQLAGAYEQYF	TGTGCCAGCAGCCAGTTAGCGGGAGCCTACGAGCAGTACTTC
TRBJ2-3	-	TRBV4-3	-	15	CASSQVGGGSDTQYF	TGCGCCAGCAGCCAAGTAGGCGGGGGCTCAGATACGCAGTATTTT
TRBJ1-4	-	TRBV19	-	13	CASSSTESEKLFF	TGTGCCAGTAGTAGCACAGAAAGTGAAAAACTGTTTTTT
TRBJ2-7	TRBD1	TRBV9	-	14	CASSVEGTDYEQYF	TGTGCCAGCAGCGTAGAGGGGACAGACTACGAGCAGTACTTC
TRBJ1-5	-	TRBV19	-	14	CASSILRGSQPQHF	TGTGCCAGTAGTATCCTCAGGGGCTCTCAGCCCCAGCATTTT
TRBJ2-7	-	TRBV7-8	-	15	CASSFLQGTTYEQYF	TGTGCCAGCAGCTTCCTGCAGGGGACCACCTACGAGCAGTACTTC
TRBJ2-7	TRBD2	TRBV10-3	-	15	CAITGAGGGPGEQYF	TGTGCCATCACCGGAGCGGGAGGGGGTCCGGGAGAGCAGTACTTC
TRBJ1-5	TRBD1	TRBV28	once	14	CASGGQGAYQPQHF	TGTGCCAGCGGGGGGCAGGGGGCCTATCAGCCCCAGCATTTT
TRBJ1-2	TRBD1	TRBV6-5	-	16	CASSYSAGGSRNGYTF	TGTGCCAGCAGTTACTCGGCAGGGGGCAGTAGGAATGGCTACACCTTC
TRBJ2-7	-	TRBV9	-	12	CASSVGQNEQYF	TGTGCCAGCAGCGTAGGGCAAAACGAGCAGTACTTC
TRBJ1-2	-	TRBV6-1	-	13	CASTNSGLYGYTF	TGTGCCAGCACCAACTCAGGGCTCTATGGCTACACCTTC
TRBJ2-1	-	TRBV27	-	13	CASSFSGSHEQFF	TGTGCCAGCAGTTTCTCAGGGTCCCATGAGCAGTTCTTC
TRBJ1-5	-	TRBV7-2	-	14	CASSSDPGVQPQHF	TGTGCCAGCAGCTCCGATCCAGGGGTTCAGCCCCAGCATTTT
TRBJ1-1	-	TRBV18	-	14	CASSPRGEKTEAFF	TGTGCCAGCTCACCACGGGGGGAGAAGACTGAAGCTTTCTTT
TRBJ2-5	TRBD2	TRBV11-1	-	15	CASRKAIAGEETQYF	TGTGCCAGCAGGAAAGCTATAGCGGGAGAAGAGACCCAGTACTTC
TRBJ1-3	TRBD1	TRBV27	-	16	CASSLGTGGNGNTIYF	TGTGCCAGCAGTTTAGGGACAGGGGGAAATGGAAACACCATATATTTT
TRBJ2-1	TRBD2	TRBV25-1	-	16	CASSERLAGSYNEQFF	TGTGCCAGCAGTGAAAGACTAGCGGGCTCCTACAATGAGCAGTTCTTC
TRBJ2-7	-	TRBV13	-	12	CASSREPGEQYF	TGTGCCAGCAGCCGGGAGCCTGGGGAGCAGTACTTC
TRBJ2-7	TRBD1	TRBV10-3	once	16	CAISERAGTGSDEQYF	TGTGCCATCAGTGAGCGAGCCGGGACAGGGAGCGACGAGCAGTACTTC
TRBJ2-2	TRBD2	TRBV19	-	16	CASSIRGGSSTGELFF	TGTGCCAGTAGTATAAGAGGCGGGAGTAGCACCGGGGAGCTGTTTTTT
TRBJ2-2	-	TRBV6-5	-	14	CASSYGAFTGELFF	TGTGCCAGCAGCTACGGGGCCTTCACCGGGGAGCTGTTTTTT
TRBJ2-1	TRBD1	TRBV11-3	-	13	CASSSGQKNEQFF	TGTGCCAGCAGCTCGGGACAGAAAAATGAGCAGTTCTTC
TRBJ1-1	-	TRBV19	-	14	CASSPTFLNTEAFF	TGTGCCAGTAGTCCTACCTTTCTGAACACTGAAGCTTTCTTT
TRBJ2-2	TRBD1	TRBV5-1	-	15	CASSLYGTGPGELFF	TGCGCCAGCAGCTTGTACGGGACAGGGCCCGGGGAGCTGTTTTTT
TRBJ2-3	-	TRBV9	-	13	CASSVPPLDTQYF	TGTGCCAGCAGCGTACCCCCTCTGGATACGCAGTATTTT
TRBJ2-7	-	TRBV28	-	11	CASRQNYEQYF	TGTGCCAGCAGACAGAACTACGAGCAGTACTTC
TRBJ1-2	-	TRBV6-1	-	14	CASLQGHPNYGYTF	TGTGCCAGCCTCCAGGGACACCCGAACTATGGCTACACCTTC
TRBJ2-1	TRBD2	TRBV7-9	-	16	CASSWGYGTRDNEQFF	TGTGCCAGCAGTTGGGGCTACGGGACTAGAGATAATGAGCAGTTCTTC
TRBJ2-5	-	TRBV5-4	-	13	CASSLDFSETQYF	TGTGCCAGCAGCTTGGACTTTTCTGAGACCCAGTACTTC
TRBJ2-7	-	TRBV14	-	12	CASSQGQNEQYF	TGTGCCAGCAGCCAAGGCCAGAACGAGCAGTACTTC
TRBJ2-2	TRBD1	TRBV11-3	-	17	CASSLGDRGRDTGELFF	TGTGCCAGCAGCTTAGGGGACAGGGGGCGGGACACCGGGGAGCTGTTTTTT
TRBJ1-1	-	TRBV18	-	14	CASSPPYSNTEAFF	TGTGCCAGCTCACCTCCCTACTCGAACACTGAAGCTTTCTTT
TRBJ2-5	-	TRBV9	-	14	CASSPRSIQETQYF	TGTGCCAGCAGCCCCCGGTCAATTCAAGAGACCCAGTACTTC
TRBJ2-1	TRBD2	TRBV30	-	11	CFGTKVNEQFF	TGTTTCGGGACTAAGGTTAATGAGCAGTTCTTC
TRBJ2-3	-	TRBV10-1	-	13	CASSDGSWDTQYF	TGCGCCAGCAGTGATGGGAGTTGGGATACGCAGTATTTT
TRBJ2-2	TRBD1	TRBV5-6	-	18	CASSLATGTGYTTGELFF	TGTGCCAGCAGCTTGGCCACGGGGACAGGTTATACAACCGGGGAGCTGTTTTTT
TRBJ1-2	-	TRBV7-6	-	14	CASSIEAGSGGYTF	TGTGCCAGCAGCATCGAAGCGGGCAGCGGGGGCTACACCTTC